A single sample gave rise to the 3 T cell receptor beta chains below, sequenced in a study of cytomegalovirus exposure and HLA in healthy donors. Primers included in the PCR were 60 Vbeta and 13 Jbeta primers. Profiled with immunoSEQ multiplex PCR; TCRdb holds only in-frame clones, not every one. The table has just over 150,000 clones, 65% to 90% seen once. Specimen: PBMCs. Source of these receptors: a woman between 50 and 59 years old in good health and CMV-seropositive.

The chain links TRBV6-5 to TRBJ1-1; D is undetermined. CDR1 and CDR2 from the germline V gene are MNHEY and SVGAGI. V was pared by 0 bases and J by 4 bases, with 9 bases between. This CDR3 is built from 14 residues. The CDR3, as DNA: TGTGCCAGCAGTTACTCGAGGTCGAGCACTGAAGCTTTCTTT. As protein: CASSYSRSSTEAFF.

V is TRBV2 and J is TRBJ2-3, with TRBD1 matching 8 bases. CDR3 length equals 14 residues. V dropped 4 bases and J dropped 6; count of bases not matched to a gene: 6. In germline, CDR1 is SNHLY, CDR2 FYNNEI. CDR3 in amino acids: CASSGTGQGDTQYF. In DNA, the CDR3 is TGTGCCAGCAGTGGGACAGGGCAAGGGGATACGCAGTATTTT. Together with reference TRBV2 and TRBJ2-3, the CDR3 gives the full variable domain: EPEVTQTPSHQVTQMGQEVILRCVPISNHLYFYWYRQILGQKVEFLVSFYNNEISEKSEIFDDQFSVERPDGSNFTLKIRSTKLEDSAMYFCASSGTGQGDTQYFGPGTRLTVL.

This chain links TRBV2 with TRBJ2-7; 7 bases align to TRBD1. The J segment lost 0 bases and the V segment lost 5 bases, leaving 16 bases of the junction unmatched. Per germline, CDR1 SNHLY and CDR2 FYNNEI. The length of the CDR3 is 18 residues. The CDR3 sequence: CASSPRVGQNPFSYEQYF. As DNA, the CDR3 is TGTGCCAGCAGTCCCAGGGTGGGACAGAATCCATTCTCCTACGAGCAGTACTTC.